A single sample gave rise to the 29 T cell receptor beta chains below, sequenced in a study of control samples from healthy donors and cancer patients. The data were produced by immunoSEQ multiplex PCR, yet TCRdb's version contains in-frame clones alone and is incomplete. The sample includes roughly 120,000 clones, 90% of them seen just once. Sample: blood. These receptors all come from a human donor in good health. The donor label of this sample is uncertain.

This rearrangement joins TRBV2 to TRBJ1-2; possible D gene TRBD1, 5 bases. Germline V CDR1 and CDR2: SNHLY, FYNNEI. The CDR3 is made up of 16 amino acids. V was pared by 7 bases and J by 5 bases, with 23 bases between. Here the CDR3 DNA reads TGTGCCAGCACCGCCATGGGGGACGTCCCAAGGTATGGCTACACCTTC. Translation: CASTAMGDVPRYGYTF. The whole variable domain, remainder taken from reference TRBV2 and TRBJ1-2, is EPEVTQTPSHQVTQMGQEVILRCVPISNHLYFYWYRQILGQKVEFLVSFYNNEISEKSEIFDDQFSVERPDGSNFTLKIRSTKLEDSAMYFCASTAMGDVPRYGYTFGSGTRLTVV.

The chain has TRBV30 and TRBJ1-6; tentative D call: TRBD1 (5 bases). Trimming removed 5 bases at V and 12 bases at J, with 11 bases between. Germline CDR1 and CDR2: GTSNPN and SVGIG (reference sequence). This CDR3 has 11 amino acids. CDR3 loop: CAWADQGPLHF. CDR3 coding DNA: TGTGCCTGGGCAGACCAGGGACCCCTCCACTTT.

The chain has TRBV6-5 and TRBJ2-7, with 9 nucleotides matching TRBD1. The CDR3 contains 14 residues. The germline gives CDR1 MNHEY, CDR2 SVGAGI. The junction had 10 bases not matched to a gene; V was cut back by 7 bases and J by 6 bases. The CDR3 region has the DNA TGTGCCAGCACCTCGGACAGGGGAGGTGCCGAGCAGTACTTC. Its protein is CASTSDRGGAEQYF.

The V and J genes are TRBV19 and TRBJ1-1; D possibly corresponds to TRBD1 (5 bases). Germline loops: CDR1 LNHDA, CDR2 SQIVND (reference sequence). The CDR3 has 12 amino acids. Trimming left V 5 bases short and J 4 bases short, with 8 bases between. The DNA for the CDR3 is TGTGCCAGTAGTTGGGGGGTCACTGAAGCTTTCTTT. It yields the protein CASSWGVTEAFF.

This chain links TRBV24-1 with TRBJ2-5; 12 nucleotides match TRBD2. The CDR3 has 17 amino acids. Germline V lookup: CDR1 KGHDR, CDR2 SFDVKD. The junction had 8 bases not matched to a gene; V was cut back by 2 bases and J by 5 bases. CDR3 residues: CATSDSILAGGRETQYF. DNA of the CDR3: TGTGCCACCAGTGATTCGATTCTAGCGGGGGGGCGTGAGACCCAGTACTTC.

This clone was detected only once. This chain links TRBV7-2 with TRBJ1-1; maybe TRBD1 (5 bases). The V gene's germline CDR1 is SGHTA and CDR2 FQGNSA. Trimming shortened V by 6 bases and J by 0 bases, and 26 bases separated the two germline ends. The CDR3 has 19 residues. CDR3 region: CASREKGYRQGYMNTEAFF. The CDR3 region has the DNA TGTGCCAGCAGGGAAAAGGGATATCGGCAGGGTTACATGAACACTGAAGCTTTCTTT.

This chain connects TRBV20-1 to TRBJ2-1, with 9 positions matching TRBD1. Germline V gene lookup returns CDR1 DFQATT and CDR2 SNEGSKA (reference sequence). The V and J ends lost 3 bases and 6 bases, in that order; junction bases with no gene match: 9. CDR3 length: 15 residues. The CDR3 nucleotides are TGCAGTGCTAGTGGGACCGGGACAGGGATCAATGAGCAGTTCTTC. Amino acid sequence: CSASGTGTGINEQFF.

The chain recombines TRBV30 with TRBJ1-2; perhaps TRBD1 as D (5 bases). Germline V CDR1 and CDR2: GTSNPN, SVGIG (reference sequence). V was shortened by 4 bases and J by 5 bases, with 32 bases between the two germline ends. This CDR3 has 19 residues. The CDR3: CAWIAPFLKTGTEAYGYTF. In nucleotides, the CDR3 is TGTGCCTGGATCGCCCCCTTTCTTAAAACTGGGACGGAAGCTTATGGCTACACCTTC.

The rearrangement joins TRBV18 to TRBJ1-2; D unclear. Trimming took 0 bases from V and 8 from J, leaving 10 bases between them. CDR3 length equals 13 residues. The germline V gene has CDR1 KGHSH and CDR2 LQKENI. CDR3: CASSPPGRGGYTF. The CDR3 nucleotides are TGTGCCAGCTCACCACCCGGCCGTGGGGGCTACACCTTC.

This clone turned up a few times. The genes are TRBV3-1 (or the pseudogene TRBV3-2) and TRBJ1-2; 9 bases map to TRBD1. After removal of 1 base from V and 5 bases from J, the junction contained 8 bases not matched to a gene. CDR3 length: 16 amino acids. Germline V gives CDR1 LGHDT, CDR2 YNNKEL (reference sequence). CDR3 in DNA: TGTGCCAGCAGCCAAGTTCTACAGGGGGCTGGGTATGGCTACACCTTC. The encoded protein is CASSQVLQGAGYGYTF.

The rearrangement links TRBV21-1 to TRBJ1-2; the table assigns TRBD1, which was not confirmed against the DNA. TRBV21-1 counts as a pseudogene. CDR3 length equals 14 residues. The CDR3 sequence: CASSRTVRGYGYTF. For the CDR3, the DNA is TGTGCCAGCAGCAGGACGGTCAGGGGCTATGGCTACACCTTC.

A word on this clone: Its ends do not fully match the called genes, so a read error is possible. The chain carries TRBV27 and TRBJ2-1; TRBD1 aligns across 9 bases. This CDR3 has 18 residues. Germline V lookup: CDR1 MNHEY, CDR2 SMNVEV (reference sequence). CDR3 residues: CASSSFRDRGSSYNEQFF. As DNA, the CDR3 is TGTGCTAGCAGTTCATTTCGTGACAGGGGGTCCTCCTACAATGAGCAGTTCTTC.

This sequence joins TRBV12-3 or TRBV12-4 and TRBJ1-5; a weak D match, TRBD1 (6 bases). The CDR3 consists of 11 residues. V shed 8 bases and J shed 9 bases, with 11 bases lying between them. CDR3 residues: CASQGQGPQHF. The CDR3 DNA reads as TGTGCCAGCCAGGGGCAGGGGCCCCAGCATTTT.

The V call is TRBV5-6, the J call TRBJ1-1, with TRBD1 as a possible D gene (6 bases). Trimming pared 2 bases from V and 0 bases from J, leaving 17 bases between. The CDR3 consists of 17 residues. CDR1 and CDR2 from the germline V gene are SGHDT and YYEEEE. The chain's CDR3 is CASSLFRGRGMNTEAFF. The CDR3 nucleotides read TGTGCCAGCAGCTTATTCAGGGGTCGAGGGATGAACACTGAAGCTTTCTTT.

DNA of the CDR3: TGTGCCAGTCGCCCCCTCGGAGCCAAAAACATTCAGTACTTC. It encodes CASRPLGAKNIQYF. The chain employs TRBV11-2 and TRBJ2-4; D not resolved. CDR1 and CDR2 (germline): SGHAT, FQNNGV. Between the trimmed V and J ends, which lost 9 bases and 0 bases, there was a span of 12 bases. The CDR3 covers 14 residues. The full variable domain, with the rest looked up from reference TRBV11-2 and TRBJ2-4, is EAGVAQSPRYKIIEKRQSVAFWCNPISGHATLYWYQQILGQGPKLLIQFQNNGVVDDSQLPKDRFSAERLKGVDSTLKIQPAKLEDSAVYLCASRPLGAKNIQYFGAGTRLSVL.

This clone has just one count. This chain links TRBV4-1 with TRBJ1-2; D possibly corresponds to TRBD1 (5 bases). Per germline, CDR1 MGHRA and CDR2 YSYEKL. The CDR3 length is 15 residues. V was clipped by 3 bases and J by 4 bases, with 15 bases between them. CDR3 protein: CASSHPWGSSYGYTF. The CDR3 coding sequence is TGCGCCAGCAGCCACCCGTGGGGGTCAAGCTATGGCTACACCTTC.

This clone was seen more than once but under ten times. The V call is TRBV5-1, the J call TRBJ1-4; TRBD1 agrees at 8 bases. This CDR3 has 16 amino acids. After removal of 4 bases from V and 5 bases from J, the junction contained 10 bases not matched to a gene. Germline V gene data show CDR1 as SGHRS and CDR2 as YFSETQ. CDR3 region: CASSPIKAGGNEKLFF. CDR3 bases: TGCGCCAGCAGCCCTATAAAGGCAGGGGGCAATGAAAAACTGTTTTTT.

The rearrangement links TRBV5-1 to TRBJ2-7; no clear D. The CDR3 covers 12 residues. Per the germline V gene, CDR1 is SGHRS and CDR2 is YFSETQ. Trimming removed 0 bases at V and 4 bases at J, with 5 bases between. This CDR3 is CASSLVGYEQYF. The CDR3, as DNA: TGCGCCAGCAGCTTGGTAGGGTACGAGCAGTACTTC.

The chain uses TRBV20-1 and TRBJ1-6; D may be TRBD1 (5 bases). V lost 3 bases to trimming and J lost 8 bases, with 17 bases between them. The V gene's germline CDR1 is DFQATT and CDR2 SNEGSKA (reference sequence). The CDR3 covers 15 residues. The CDR3 bases are TGCAGTGCTAGTAACAGGCTTTATCTTGATTCACCCCTCCACTTT. Protein product: CSASNRLYLDSPLHF.

The gene calls are TRBV30 and TRBJ1-6; D is unresolved. The CDR3 is 13 residues long. The germline gives CDR1 GTSNPN, CDR2 SVGIG (reference sequence). V lost 0 bases and J lost 12, with 12 bases in between. CDR3 loop: CAWSVLTEGPLHF. The CDR3 nucleotides read TGTGCCTGGAGTGTTTTGACGGAGGGACCCCTCCACTTT. Complete variable domain (other parts from reference TRBV30 and TRBJ1-6): SQTIHQWPATLVQPVGSPLSLECTVEGTSNPNLYWYRQAAGRGLQLLFYSVGIGQISSEVPQNLSASRPQDRQFILSSKKLLLSDSGFYLCAWSVLTEGPLHFGNGTRLTVT.

The CDR3 region is CASSEAPGTGFYEQFF. CDR3 sequence (DNA): TGTGCCAGCAGTGAAGCCCCCGGGACAGGGTTCTATGAGCAGTTCTTC. The chain joins TRBV6-1 to TRBJ2-1; 9 bases fit TRBD1. V shed 0 bases, J shed 8 bases, and the junction held 8 bases outside the gene matches. This CDR3 is 16 amino acids long. Germline CDR1 and CDR2: MNHNS and SASEGT.

V usage is TRBV19 and J usage is TRBJ1-2; the D is unclear. V lost 0 bases and J lost 4, with 9 bases in between. The germline V gene has CDR1 LNHDA and CDR2 SQIVND (reference sequence). The CDR3 extends over 14 amino acids. CDR3 in amino acids: CASSIEAASYGYTF. The CDR3 bases are TGTGCCAGTAGTATAGAGGCAGCGAGCTATGGCTACACCTTC.

This chain's CDR3 is CASQKVAGGSYEQYF. CDR3 DNA sequence: TGTGCCAGCCAAAAGGTCGCAGGGGGGTCCTACGAGCAGTACTTC. This rearrangement joins TRBV27 to TRBJ2-7; the D gene is possibly TRBD1 (7 bases). This CDR3 comprises 15 residues. Germline V gene lookup returns CDR1 MNHEY and CDR2 SMNVEV (reference sequence). V was clipped by 8 bases and J by 1 base, with 18 bases between them.

The gene calls are TRBV6-6 and TRBJ2-5, with D uncertain. CDR1 and CDR2 from the germline V gene are MNHNY and SVGAGI (reference sequence). V was pared by 0 bases and J by 2 bases, with 4 bases between. This CDR3 is 13 amino acids long. CDR3 in amino acids: CASSYSLQETQYF. The CDR3, as DNA: TGTGCCAGCAGTTACTCTCTACAAGAGACCCAGTACTTC.

The chain couples TRBV3-1 (or the pseudogene TRBV3-2) to TRBJ2-3; no firm D call. Germline CDR1 and CDR2: LGHDT and YNNKEL (reference sequence). The CDR3 runs 15 residues. The V gene lost 7 bases and the J gene lost 0 bases, with 14 bases spanning the gap. In DNA form, the CDR3 reads TGTGCCAGCACCCCCACGCGAACTAGCACAGATACGCAGTATTTT. Translating it yields CASTPTRTSTDTQYF.

This clone was seen a single time. The chain links TRBV7-9 to TRBJ2-3, with 10 bases fitting TRBD1. The CDR3 runs 15 residues. The ends lost 5 bases at V and 3 bases at J; junction bases unmatched: 5. Germline CDR1 SEHNR, CDR2 FQNEAQ (reference sequence). The CDR3 sequence: CASSRRTGGTDTQYF. The DNA of the CDR3 is TGTGCCAGCAGCCGAAGGACAGGGGGTACAGATACGCAGTATTTT. The complete variable domain, with remaining parts taken from reference TRBV7-9 and TRBJ2-3, reads DTGVSQNPRHKITKRGQNVTFRCDPISEHNRLYWYRQTLGQGPEFLTYFQNEAQLEKSRLLSDRFSAERPKGSFSTLEIQRTEQGDSAMYLCASSRRTGGTDTQYFGPGTRLTVL.

This chain connects TRBV2 to TRBJ1-5; TRBD1 might be the D (5 bases). V was trimmed by 7 bases and J by 6 bases, leaving 13 bases between them. CDR1 and CDR2 (germline): SNHLY, FYNNEI. CDR3 length: 13 residues. The CDR3 reads CASIRERAQPQHF. As DNA, the CDR3 is TGTGCCAGCATCAGGGAGAGAGCTCAGCCCCAGCATTTT.

V usage is TRBV19 and J usage is TRBJ1-1; 7 nucleotides line up with TRBD1. CDR1 is LNHDA, CDR2 SQIVND, per germline (reference sequence). The CDR3 contains 13 residues. Losses at the gene ends were 5 bases for V and 5 bases for J; bases not matched to a gene: 5. DNA of the CDR3: TGTGCCAGTAGTCTTTCACAGGGGACTGAAGCTTTCTTT. It encodes CASSLSQGTEAFF.

The CDR3 DNA reads as TGTGCCAGCAGTGAAAACTACAGGCCAGTCAGCAATCAGCCCCAGCATTTT. This codes for CASSENYRPVSNQPQHF. V is TRBV2 and J is TRBJ1-5; tentative D call: TRBD1 (5 bases). V lost 2 bases to trimming and J lost 1 base, with 15 bases between them. CDR1 is SNHLY, CDR2 FYNNEI, per germline. This CDR3 contains 17 residues.